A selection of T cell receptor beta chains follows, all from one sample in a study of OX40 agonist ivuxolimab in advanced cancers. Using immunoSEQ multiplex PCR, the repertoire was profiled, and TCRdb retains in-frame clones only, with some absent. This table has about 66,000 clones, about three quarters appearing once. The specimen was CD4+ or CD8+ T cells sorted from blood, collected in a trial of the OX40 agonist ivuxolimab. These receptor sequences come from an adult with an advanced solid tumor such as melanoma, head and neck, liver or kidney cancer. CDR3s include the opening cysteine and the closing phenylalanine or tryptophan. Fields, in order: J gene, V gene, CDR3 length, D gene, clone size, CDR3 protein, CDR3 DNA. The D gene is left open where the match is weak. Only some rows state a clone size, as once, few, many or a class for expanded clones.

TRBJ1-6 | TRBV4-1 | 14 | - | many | CASSQPRGNSPLHF | TGCGCCAGCAGCCAGCCGAGGGGAAACTCACCCCTCCACTTT
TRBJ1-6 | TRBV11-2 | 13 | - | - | CASSLAQGSPLHF | TGTGCCAGCAGCTTAGCTCAGGGGTCACCCCTCCACTTT
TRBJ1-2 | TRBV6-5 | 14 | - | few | CASSRQGAGYGYTF | TGTGCCAGCAGTCGCCAGGGCGCGGGCTATGGCTACACCTTC
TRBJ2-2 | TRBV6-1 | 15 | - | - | CASSEAGVMAGELFF | TGTGCCAGCAGTGAGGCAGGGGTTATGGCCGGGGAGCTGTTTTTT
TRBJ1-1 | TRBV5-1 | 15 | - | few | CASSDPQGMFTEAFF | TGCGCCAGCAGCGACCCACAGGGCATGTTCACTGAAGCTTTCTTT
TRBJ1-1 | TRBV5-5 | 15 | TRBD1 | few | CASSLRTGGNTEAFF | TGTGCCAGCAGCTTACGTACAGGGGGGAACACTGAAGCTTTCTTT
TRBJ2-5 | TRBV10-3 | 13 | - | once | CAISRDSQETQYF | TGTGCCATCAGTCGCGACAGTCAAGAGACCCAGTACTTC
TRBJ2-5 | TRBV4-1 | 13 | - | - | CASSQGEEGTQYF | TGCGCCAGCAGCCAAGGGGAAGAGGGGACCCAGTACTTC
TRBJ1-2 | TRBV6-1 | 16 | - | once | CASSVRGDIGSYGYTF | TGTGCCAGCAGTGTAAGAGGAGACATAGGGTCCTATGGCTACACCTTC
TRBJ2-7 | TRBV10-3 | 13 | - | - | CAISDRASDEQYF | TGTGCCATCAGTGACAGGGCTTCTGACGAGCAGTACTTC
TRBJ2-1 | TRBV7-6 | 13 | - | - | CASTPRGLHEQFF | TGTGCCAGCACCCCCCGGGGGTTGCATGAGCAGTTCTTC
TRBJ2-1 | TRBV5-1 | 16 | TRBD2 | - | CASSDTGLAGAGEQFF | TGCGCCAGCAGCGATACGGGACTAGCGGGGGCGGGTGAGCAGTTCTTC
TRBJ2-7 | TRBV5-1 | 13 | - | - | CASSLRDNYEQYF | TGCGCCAGCAGCCTCCGGGACAACTACGAGCAGTACTTC
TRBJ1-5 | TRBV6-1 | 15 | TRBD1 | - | CASRAGQGARQPQHF | TGTGCCAGCAGAGCGGGACAGGGGGCGCGGCAGCCCCAGCATTTT
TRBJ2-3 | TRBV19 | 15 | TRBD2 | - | CASSRGSGNTDTQYF | TGTGCCAGCTCGAGGGGAAGCGGGAATACAGATACGCAGTATTTT
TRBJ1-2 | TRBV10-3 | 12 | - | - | CAITQGDGGYTF | TGTGCCATCACTCAGGGAGACGGCGGCTACACCTTC
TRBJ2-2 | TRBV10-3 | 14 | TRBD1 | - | CAINRDRAAGELFF | TGTGCCATCAACCGGGACAGGGCGGCCGGGGAGCTGTTTTTT
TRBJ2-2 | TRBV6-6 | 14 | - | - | CASSYSQAAGELFF | TGTGCCAGCAGTTACTCGCAAGCTGCCGGGGAGCTGTTTTTT
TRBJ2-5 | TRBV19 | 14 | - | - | CASSIGPQAETQYF | TGTGCCAGTAGTATAGGGCCTCAGGCTGAGACCCAGTACTTC
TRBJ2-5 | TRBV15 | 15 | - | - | CATSRDWASAETQYF | TGTGCCACCAGCAGAGATTGGGCTAGTGCGGAGACCCAGTACTTC
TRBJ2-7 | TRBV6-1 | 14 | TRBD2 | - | CASSRLAGVVEQYF | TGTGCCAGCAGCCGACTAGCGGGAGTCGTCGAGCAGTACTTC
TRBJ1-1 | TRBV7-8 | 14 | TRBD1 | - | CASSLPDRGTEAFF | TGTGCCAGCAGCTTACCCGACAGGGGCACTGAAGCTTTCTTT
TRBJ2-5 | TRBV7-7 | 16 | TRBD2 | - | CASSLSPSGSLETQYF | TGTGCTAGCAGCTTATCCCCTAGCGGGAGTTTGGAGACCCAGTACTTC
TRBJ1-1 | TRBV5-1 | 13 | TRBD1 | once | CASSMTGSTEAFF | TGCGCCAGCAGCATGACAGGGAGCACTGAAGCTTTCTTT
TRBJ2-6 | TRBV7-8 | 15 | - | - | CASSPRGTGANVLTF | TGTGCCAGCAGCCCCCGGGGCACAGGGGCCAACGTCCTGACTTTC
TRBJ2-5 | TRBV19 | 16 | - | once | CASSNRLSVVQETQYF | TGTGCCAGTAGTAACCGACTTTCGGTAGTCCAAGAGACCCAGTACTTC
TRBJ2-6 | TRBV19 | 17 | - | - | CASRITTDFSGANVLTF | TGTGCCAGTAGGATTACGACAGATTTCTCTGGGGCCAACGTCCTGACTTTC
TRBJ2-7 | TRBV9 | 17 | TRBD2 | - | CASSVGEGRGSRGEQYF | TGTGCCAGCAGCGTAGGGGAGGGGAGGGGATCCCGCGGCGAGCAGTACTTC
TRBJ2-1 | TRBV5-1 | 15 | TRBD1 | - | CASSLQGAGDNEQFF | TGCGCCAGCAGCCTGCAGGGGGCTGGGGACAATGAGCAGTTCTTC
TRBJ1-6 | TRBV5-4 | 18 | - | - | CASSSPGQHSSYNSPLHF | TGTGCCAGCAGCTCCCCGGGACAACACAGCTCCTATAATTCACCCCTCCACTTT
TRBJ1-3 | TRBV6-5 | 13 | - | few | CASSVRTGNTIYF | TGTGCCAGCAGTGTACGAACCGGAAACACCATATATTTT
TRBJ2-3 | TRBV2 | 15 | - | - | CASSLGTPSTDTQYF | TGTGCCAGCAGCCTCGGGACGCCTAGCACAGATACGCAGTATTTT
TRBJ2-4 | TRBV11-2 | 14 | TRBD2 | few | CASSLALAGDIQYF | TGTGCCAGCAGCTTAGCCCTAGCGGGGGACATTCAGTACTTC
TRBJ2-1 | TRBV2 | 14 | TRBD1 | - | CASSGDRVGNEQFF | TGTGCCAGCAGTGGGGACAGGGTTGGTAATGAGCAGTTCTTC